This T cell receptor beta chain derives from a study of blood T cells in healthy people across ages. Study-level information: When template switching was applied, about one barcoded beta molecule was captured per two T cells.

Germline V gene lookup returns CDR1 DFQATT and CDR2 SNEGSKA (reference sequence). The V end lost 2 bases, the J end lost 5 bases, and 6 bases lay between the germline ends. The CDR3 spans 12 residues. The use of a sample-barcoded 5' primer and a J-beta primer mix characterized a second PCR of roughly 6 to 11 cycles. Each CDR3 protein gets one entry after TCRdb re-called the 5' RACE reads with MiXCR. The repertoire has roughly 1,700,000 distinct CDR3 sequences, 28% of them found once; the top ten carry approximately 7.7%. Specimen: blood. V gene TRBV20-1 combines with J gene TRBJ1-4; the D is unclear. The sequence was obtained from a woman aged 25 to 45 in good health. CDR3 coding DNA: TGCAGTGCTAGACCGGAAAATGAAAAACTGTTTTTT. As protein: CSARPENEKLFF.